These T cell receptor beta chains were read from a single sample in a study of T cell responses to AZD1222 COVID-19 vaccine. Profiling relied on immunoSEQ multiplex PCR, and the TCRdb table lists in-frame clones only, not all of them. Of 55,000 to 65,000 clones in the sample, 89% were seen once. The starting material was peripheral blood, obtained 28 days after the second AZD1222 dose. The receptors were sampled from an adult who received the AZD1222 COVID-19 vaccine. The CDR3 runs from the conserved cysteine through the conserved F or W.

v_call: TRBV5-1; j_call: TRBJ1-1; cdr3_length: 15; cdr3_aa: CASSPMNGGNTEAFF
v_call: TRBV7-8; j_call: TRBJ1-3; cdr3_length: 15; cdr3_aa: CASSLATGSGNTIYF
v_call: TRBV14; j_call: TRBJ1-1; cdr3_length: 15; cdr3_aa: CASSQGGRAITEAFF
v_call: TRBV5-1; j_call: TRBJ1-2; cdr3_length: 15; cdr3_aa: CASSLGQGAFSGYTF
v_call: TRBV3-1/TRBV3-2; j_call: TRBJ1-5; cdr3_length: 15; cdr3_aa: CASSQEGQGHQPQHF
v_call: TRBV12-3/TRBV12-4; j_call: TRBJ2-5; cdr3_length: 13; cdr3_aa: CASSPTVQETQYF
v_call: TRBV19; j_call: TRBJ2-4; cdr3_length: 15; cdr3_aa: CASSPSRGPVIIQYF
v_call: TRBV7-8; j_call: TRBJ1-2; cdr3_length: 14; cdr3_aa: CASSLSKGSGGYTF
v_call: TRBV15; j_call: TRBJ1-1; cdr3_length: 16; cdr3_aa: CATSSGTLARATEAFF
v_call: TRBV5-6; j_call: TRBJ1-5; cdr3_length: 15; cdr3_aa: CASSLTGTVLSPQHF
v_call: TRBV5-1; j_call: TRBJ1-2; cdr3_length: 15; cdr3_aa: CASSLTRDRGDGYTF
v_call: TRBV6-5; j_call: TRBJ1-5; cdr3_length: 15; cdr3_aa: CASSYGQGGGQPQHF
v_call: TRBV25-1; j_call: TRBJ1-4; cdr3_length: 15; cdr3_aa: CASSARQTTNEKLFF
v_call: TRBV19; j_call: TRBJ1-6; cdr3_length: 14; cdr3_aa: CASSTTGGNSPLHF
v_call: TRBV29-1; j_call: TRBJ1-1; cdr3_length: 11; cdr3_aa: CSVGRVGEAFF
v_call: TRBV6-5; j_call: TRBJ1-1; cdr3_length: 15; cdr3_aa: CASSYRRQGNTEAFF
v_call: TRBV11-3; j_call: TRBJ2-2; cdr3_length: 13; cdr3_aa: CASSAQGGGELFF
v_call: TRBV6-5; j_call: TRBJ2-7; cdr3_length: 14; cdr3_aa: CASYPRTGTYEQYF
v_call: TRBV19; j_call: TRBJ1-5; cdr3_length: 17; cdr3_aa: CAMTRQGAQGSNQPQHF
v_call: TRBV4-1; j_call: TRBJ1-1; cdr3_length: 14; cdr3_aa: CASSRYTLSTEAFF
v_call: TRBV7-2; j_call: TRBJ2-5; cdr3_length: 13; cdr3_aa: CSSAGGFQETQYF
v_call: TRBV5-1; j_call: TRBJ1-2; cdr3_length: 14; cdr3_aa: CASSLEYNRDGYTF
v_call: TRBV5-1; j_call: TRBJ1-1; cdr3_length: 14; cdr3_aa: CASIGQVRNTEAFF
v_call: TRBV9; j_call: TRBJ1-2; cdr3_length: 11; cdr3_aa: CASSGAAGVHF
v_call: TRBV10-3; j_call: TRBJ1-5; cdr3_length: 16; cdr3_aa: CAISGAPGGDNQPQHF
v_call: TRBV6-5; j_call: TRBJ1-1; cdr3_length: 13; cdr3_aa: CASSLTGNTEAFF
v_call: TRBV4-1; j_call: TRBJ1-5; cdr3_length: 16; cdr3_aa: CASSPQSDRNYQPQHF
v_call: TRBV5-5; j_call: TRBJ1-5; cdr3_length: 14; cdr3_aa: CASSFQVLSQPQHF
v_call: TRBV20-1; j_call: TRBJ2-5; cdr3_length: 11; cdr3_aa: CSVPKSETQYF
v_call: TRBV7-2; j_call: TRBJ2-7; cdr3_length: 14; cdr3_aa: CASSLQGSSYEQYF
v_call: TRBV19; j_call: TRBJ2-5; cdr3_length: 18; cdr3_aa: CASSIALAGTRTQETQYF
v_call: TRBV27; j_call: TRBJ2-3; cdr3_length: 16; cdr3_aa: CASSFSGRAGADTQYF
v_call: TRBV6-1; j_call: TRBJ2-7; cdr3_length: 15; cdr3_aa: CASSEAGLSSYEQYF
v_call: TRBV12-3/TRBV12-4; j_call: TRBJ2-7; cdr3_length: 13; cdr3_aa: CASSLGLRQDQYF
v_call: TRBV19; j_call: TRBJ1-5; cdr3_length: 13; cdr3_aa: CASSMAVNQPQHF
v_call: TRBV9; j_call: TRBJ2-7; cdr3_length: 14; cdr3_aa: CASSEREGPYEQYF
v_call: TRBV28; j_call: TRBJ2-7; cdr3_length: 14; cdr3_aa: CASSLSVQVYEQYF
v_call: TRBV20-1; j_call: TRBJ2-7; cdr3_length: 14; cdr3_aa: CSASGDQGALEQYF
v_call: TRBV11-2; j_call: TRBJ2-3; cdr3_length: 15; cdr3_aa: CASSPGTSSTDTQYF
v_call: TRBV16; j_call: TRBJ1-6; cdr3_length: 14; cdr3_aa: CASSPWTGGSPLHF
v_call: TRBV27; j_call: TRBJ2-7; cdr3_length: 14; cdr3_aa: CASSLGQGAGEQYF
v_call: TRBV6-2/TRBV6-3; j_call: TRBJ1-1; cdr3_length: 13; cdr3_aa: CASSYSVNTEAFF
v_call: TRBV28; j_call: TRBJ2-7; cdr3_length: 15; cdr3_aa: CASSSLDGGTDEQYF
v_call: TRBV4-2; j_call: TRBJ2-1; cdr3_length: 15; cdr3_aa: CASSQESPKGNEQFF
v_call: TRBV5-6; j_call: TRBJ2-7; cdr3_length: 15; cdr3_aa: CASTPRGRGALEQYF
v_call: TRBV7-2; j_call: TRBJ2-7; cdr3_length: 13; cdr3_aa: CASSSRRAYEQYF
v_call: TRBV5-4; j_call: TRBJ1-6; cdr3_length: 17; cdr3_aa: CASSLATAYSANSPLHF
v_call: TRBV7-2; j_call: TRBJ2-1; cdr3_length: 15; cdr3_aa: CASSLARQSYNEQFF
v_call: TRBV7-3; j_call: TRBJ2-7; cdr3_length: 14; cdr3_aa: CASSSSGGAYEQYF
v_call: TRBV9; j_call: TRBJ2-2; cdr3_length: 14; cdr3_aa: CASSERANTGELFF
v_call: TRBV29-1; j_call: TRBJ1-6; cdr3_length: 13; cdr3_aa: CSVEVGGNSPLHF
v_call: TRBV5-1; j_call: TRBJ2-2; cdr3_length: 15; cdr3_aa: CASSLVVANTGELFF
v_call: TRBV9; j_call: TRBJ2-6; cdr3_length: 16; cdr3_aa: CASSVAPTGGANVLTF
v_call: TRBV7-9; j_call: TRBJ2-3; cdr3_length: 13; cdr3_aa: CASSNTGVDTQYF